Listed below are T cell receptor beta chains from one sample, sequenced in a study of shared clonotypes between healthy human individuals. TCRdb's table, derived via immunoSEQ multiplex PCR, lists solely in-frame clones and lacks some. The repertoire holds about 1.1 million clones, with 77% as singletons. The specimen was memory CD4+ T cells from PBMCs. All receptors come from a man between 18 and 35 years old in good health. Some clones in this sample may be carry-over from other donors' samples. Both conserved end residues are part of each CDR3. A D gene is named only where the DNA matches it firmly. Clone size is given for some rows only: seen once, a few or many times, or a class if the clone is expanded.

abundance: .; j_gene: TRBJ2-1; d_gene: TRBD1; v_gene: TRBV7-2; CDR3aa: CASTVDRTGLNEQFF; CDR3nt: TGTGCCAGCACCGTGGACAGGACTGGATTAAATGAGCAGTTCTTC
abundance: .; j_gene: TRBJ2-5; d_gene: .; v_gene: TRBV5-1; CDR3aa: CASSLAKGHQETQYF; CDR3nt: TGCGCCAGCAGCTTGGCCAAGGGACATCAAGAGACCCAGTACTTC
abundance: .; j_gene: TRBJ2-2; d_gene: TRBD2; v_gene: TRBV6-1; CDR3aa: CASREYSGRAELFF; CDR3nt: TGTGCCAGCAGAGAATATAGCGGGAGGGCGGAGCTGTTTTTT
abundance: few; j_gene: TRBJ2-6; d_gene: .; v_gene: TRBV9; CDR3aa: CASSVEGYGANVLTF; CDR3nt: TGTGCCAGCAGCGTAGAGGGTTATGGGGCCAACGTCCTGACTTTC
abundance: .; j_gene: TRBJ2-3; d_gene: .; v_gene: TRBV4-1; CDR3aa: CASSQAELDTQYF; CDR3nt: TGCGCCAGCAGCCAGGCCGAGCTGGATACGCAGTATTTT
abundance: .; j_gene: TRBJ1-3; d_gene: .; v_gene: TRBV5-6; CDR3aa: CASSLYRVGNTIYF; CDR3nt: TGTGCCAGCAGCCTGTACAGGGTCGGAAACACCATATATTTT
abundance: once; j_gene: TRBJ2-2; d_gene: .; v_gene: TRBV6-6; CDR3aa: CASSRVVPGELFF; CDR3nt: TGTGCCAGCAGTCGGGTCGTTCCCGGGGAGCTGTTTTTT
abundance: .; j_gene: TRBJ1-4; d_gene: TRBD1; v_gene: TRBV6-5; CDR3aa: CASRGTGGAWEKLFF; CDR3nt: TGTGCCAGCAGGGGAACAGGGGGCGCTTGGGAAAAACTGTTTTTT
abundance: .; j_gene: TRBJ1-2; d_gene: .; v_gene: TRBV18; CDR3aa: CASSPGPQGNYGYTF; CDR3nt: TGTGCCAGCTCACCTGGACCGCAGGGGAACTATGGCTACACCTTC
abundance: .; j_gene: TRBJ2-7; d_gene: .; v_gene: TRBV10-3; CDR3aa: CAISAGLYEQYF; CDR3nt: TGTGCCATCAGTGCGGGACTCTACGAGCAGTACTTC
abundance: .; j_gene: TRBJ2-3; d_gene: .; v_gene: TRBV6-5; CDR3aa: CASSYTRDTDTQYF; CDR3nt: TGTGCCAGCAGTTACACGCGGGACACAGATACGCAGTACTTT
abundance: .; j_gene: TRBJ1-3; d_gene: .; v_gene: TRBV28; CDR3aa: CASITHAGEGLRSGNTIYF; CDR3nt: TGTGCCAGCATCACCCACGCCGGGGAGGGTTTGCGCTCTGGAAACACCATATATTTT
abundance: .; j_gene: TRBJ1-1; d_gene: .; v_gene: TRBV27; CDR3aa: CASSPRDHTEAFF; CDR3nt: TGTGCCAGCAGTCCCAGGGACCACACTGAAGCTTTCTTT
abundance: .; j_gene: TRBJ2-1; d_gene: TRBD2; v_gene: TRBV28; CDR3aa: CASRGGRGYNEQFF; CDR3nt: TGTGCCAGCAGGGGCGGGAGAGGATACAATGAGCAGTTCTTC
abundance: .; j_gene: TRBJ2-1; d_gene: .; v_gene: TRBV2; CDR3aa: CASSSVSAGEQFF; CDR3nt: TGTGCCAGCAGCTCAGTTTCGGCAGGTGAGCAGTTCTTC
abundance: .; j_gene: TRBJ2-7; d_gene: .; v_gene: TRBV4-1; CDR3aa: CASSQEPGYEQYF; CDR3nt: TGCGCCAGCAGCCAAGAGCCAGGGTACGAGCAGTACTTC
abundance: .; j_gene: TRBJ2-1; d_gene: TRBD2; v_gene: TRBV28; CDR3aa: CASSPPTSGNNEQFF; CDR3nt: TGTGCCAGCAGTCCTCCGACTAGCGGCAACAATGAGCAGTTCTTC
abundance: few; j_gene: TRBJ2-7; d_gene: TRBD1; v_gene: TRBV28; CDR3aa: CASSSPGQGAYEQYF; CDR3nt: TGTGCCAGCAGTTCCCCGGGACAGGGGGCATACGAGCAGTACTTC
abundance: few; j_gene: TRBJ2-3; d_gene: .; v_gene: TRBV15; CDR3aa: CATSRDRRGTDTQYF; CDR3nt: TGTGCCACCAGCAGAGATCGTCGGGGCACAGATACGCAGTATTTT
abundance: once; j_gene: TRBJ2-1; d_gene: TRBD1; v_gene: TRBV7-3; CDR3aa: CASSYDRAPYNEQFF; CDR3nt: TGTGCCAGCAGCTACGACAGGGCCCCCTACAATGAGCAGTTCTTC
abundance: few; j_gene: TRBJ2-1; d_gene: .; v_gene: TRBV5-1; CDR3aa: CASSLVAEYNEQFF; CDR3nt: TGCGCCAGCAGCTTGGTTGCGGAGTACAATGAGCAGTTCTTC
abundance: .; j_gene: TRBJ2-5; d_gene: .; v_gene: TRBV18; CDR3aa: CASSQNVAQGETQYF; CDR3nt: TGTGCCAGCTCCCAAAATGTGGCCCAGGGGGAGACCCAGTACTTC
abundance: .; j_gene: TRBJ2-7; d_gene: .; v_gene: TRBV27; CDR3aa: CASSFLGLTTYEQYF; CDR3nt: TGTGCCAGCAGTTTTTTAGGACTAACCACCTACGAGCAGTACTTC
abundance: .; j_gene: TRBJ1-1; d_gene: .; v_gene: TRBV28; CDR3aa: CASSQISGTLNTEAFF; CDR3nt: TGTGCCAGCAGTCAGATATCCGGGACATTGAACACTGAAGCTTTCTTT
abundance: .; j_gene: TRBJ2-3; d_gene: TRBD1; v_gene: TRBV7-9; CDR3aa: CASSSPGQGADTQYF; CDR3nt: TGTGCCAGCAGCTCCCCCGGACAGGGGGCGGATACGCAGTATTTT
abundance: .; j_gene: TRBJ1-6; d_gene: TRBD1; v_gene: TRBV28; CDR3aa: CASSYQGRGGTRPLHF; CDR3nt: TGTGCCAGCAGTTACCAAGGCAGGGGGGGGACTCGACCCCTCCACTTT
abundance: .; j_gene: TRBJ1-2; d_gene: TRBD1; v_gene: TRBV6-5; CDR3aa: CASSYSARTGVFGYTF; CDR3nt: TGTGCCAGCAGTTACTCGGCCCGGACAGGGGTTTTCGGCTACACCTTC
abundance: many; j_gene: TRBJ2-7; d_gene: .; v_gene: TRBV14; CDR3aa: CASSRGSSYEQYF; CDR3nt: TGTGCCAGCAGCCGGGGATCTTCCTACGAGCAGTACTTC
abundance: .; j_gene: TRBJ2-7; d_gene: .; v_gene: TRBV18; CDR3aa: CASSGRDRYEQYF; CDR3nt: TGTGCCAGCTCCGGCAGAGACCGCTACGAGCAGTACTTC
abundance: few; j_gene: TRBJ2-3; d_gene: .; v_gene: TRBV18; CDR3aa: CASSPGSDTQYF; CDR3nt: TGTGCCAGCTCACCTGGGTCGGATACGCAGTATTTT
abundance: .; j_gene: TRBJ2-3; d_gene: .; v_gene: TRBV7-8; CDR3aa: CASSSRAARTDTQYF; CDR3nt: TGTGCCAGCAGCTCCCGCGCGGCTCGCACAGATACGCAGTATTTT
abundance: .; j_gene: TRBJ1-1; d_gene: .; v_gene: TRBV5-4; CDR3aa: CASSFSQGNTEAFF; CDR3nt: TGTGCCAGCAGCTTCTCCCAAGGGAACACTGAAGCTTTCTTT
abundance: .; j_gene: TRBJ2-2; d_gene: TRBD2; v_gene: TRBV5-1; CDR3aa: CASSPGLAGGLATGELFF; CDR3nt: TGCGCCAGCAGCCCGGGACTAGCGGGAGGGCTGGCCACCGGGGAGCTGTTTTTT